One sample yielded the 13 T cell receptor beta chains listed below, sequenced in a study of T cell responses to AZD1222 COVID-19 vaccine. The method was immunoSEQ multiplex PCR; TCRdb's version includes in-frame clones alone and lacks a portion of them. Among about 140,000 clones listed, about 90% were seen once. The specimen was peripheral blood, collected 28 days after the second AZD1222 dose. These TCRs come from an adult who received the AZD1222 COVID-19 vaccine.

V usage is TRBV5-5 and J usage is TRBJ2-1; TRBD2 matches 8 bases. Germline values: CDR1 SGHKS, CDR2 YYEKEE (reference sequence). The CDR3 extends over 15 amino acids. Unmatched junction bases numbered 2, after V lost 2 bases and J lost 1 base. The CDR3 spells CASSFTSGSYNEQFF. The CDR3 DNA is TGTGCCAGCAGCTTCACTAGCGGATCCTACAATGAGCAGTTCTTC.

The chain has TRBV7-9 and TRBJ2-7; 7 bases fit TRBD1. Germline V gene data show CDR1 as SEHNR and CDR2 as FQNEAQ (reference sequence). V lost 5 bases, J lost 2 bases, and 3 bases stayed unmatched. The CDR3 loop spans 13 amino acids. Here the CDR3 reads CASSPTGTYEQYF. The CDR3 bases are TGTGCCAGCAGCCCGACAGGGACCTACGAGCAGTACTTC.

This clone was counted a single time. This chain links TRBV4-1 with TRBJ2-5; D remains unclear. This CDR3 has 18 residues. Per the germline V gene, CDR1 is MGHRA and CDR2 is YSYEKL. Trimming pared 0 bases from V and 4 bases from J, leaving 21 bases between. For the CDR3, the DNA is TGCGCCAGCAGCCAAGATGGAGAACGGGTGGGAAAGGGAGAGACCCAGTACTTC. Its protein is CASSQDGERVGKGETQYF.

The chain combines TRBV5-4 with TRBJ1-4; unclear D gene. The V gene's germline CDR1 is SGHNT and CDR2 YYREEE (reference sequence). The CDR3 sequence is 14 residues long. The V end lost 4 bases, the J end lost 4 bases, and 11 bases lay between the germline ends. CDR3 loop: CASSPGGYNEKLFF. CDR3 nucleotide sequence: TGTGCCAGCAGCCCTGGTGGTTATAATGAAAAACTGTTTTTT.

For the CDR3, the DNA is TGTGCCTGGAGTCTGACGGAGGGGGACAGTCGGCAGCCCCAGCATTTT. This gives the protein CAWSLTEGDSRQPQHF. The chain employs TRBV30 and TRBJ1-5; 7 nucleotides agree with TRBD1. The junction had 14 bases not matched to a gene; V was cut back by 2 bases and J by 7 bases. The length of the CDR3 is 16 residues. The germline V gene encodes CDR1 GTSNPN and CDR2 SVGIG (reference sequence).

The CDR3 region is CATSREGGAEQYF. The CDR3 DNA reads TGTGCCACCAGCAGAGAAGGGGGCGCCGAGCAGTACTTC. The chain joins TRBV15 to TRBJ2-7; 7 bases are a match to TRBD1. The V gene end was trimmed by 0 bases and the J gene end by 6 bases; junction bases not matched to a gene: 2. Germline loops: CDR1 LNHNV, CDR2 YYDKDF (reference sequence). CDR3 size: 13 residues.

The chain links TRBV29-1 to TRBJ2-4; D may be TRBD1 or TRBD2 (6 bases each). V lost 5 bases to trimming and J lost 6 bases, with 17 bases between them. This CDR3 region has 14 residues. Germline loops: CDR1 SQVTM, CDR2 ANQGSEA. Here the CDR3 reads CSVTPEGVANIQYF. Written as DNA, the CDR3 is TGCAGCGTTACCCCGGAGGGGGTGGCAAACATTCAGTACTTC. The full variable domain, completed using reference TRBV29-1 and TRBJ2-4, is SAVISQKPSRDICQRGTSLTIQCQVDSQVTMMFWYRQQPGQSLTLIATANQGSEATYESGFVIDKFPISRPNLTFSTLTVSNMSPEDSSIYLCSVTPEGVANIQYFGAGTRLSVL.

The CDR3 loop is CASSPARGAQYF. CDR3 DNA: TGTGCCAGCTCACCAGCGCGGGGAGCGCAGTATTTT. The chain uses TRBV18 and TRBJ2-3; a possible D gene is TRBD2 (6 bases). The CDR3 extends over 12 amino acids. V shed 2 bases and J shed 10 bases, with 10 bases lying between them. Germline values: CDR1 KGHSH, CDR2 LQKENI.

This clone has only one observation. The V and J genes are TRBV11-2 and TRBJ2-1, with D tentatively TRBD2 (5 bases). The ends were cut back, 0 bases at V and 0 bases at J, with 12 bases in the middle. Germline V gene lookup returns CDR1 SGHAT and CDR2 FQNNGV. The CDR3 extends over 17 amino acids. The CDR3 coding sequence is TGTGCCAGCAGCTTAGATCGGACGGGATACTCCTACAATGAGCAGTTCTTC. Protein: CASSLDRTGYSYNEQFF.

The gene calls are TRBV27 and TRBJ2-3; TRBD2 aligns across 13 bases. The CDR3 is made up of 16 amino acids. Germline CDR1 MNHEY, CDR2 SMNVEV (reference sequence). V gave up 7 bases and J gave up 1 base; unmatched junction bases: 5. The CDR3 DNA sequence: TGTGCCAGCAAAACTGGACTAGCGGGGGGCACAGATACGCAGTATTTT. Translating it yields CASKTGLAGGTDTQYF.

The chain couples TRBV28 to TRBJ2-2; 10 nucleotides line up with TRBD1. Trimming removed 7 bases from V and 3 bases from J; junction bases left unmatched: 2. Germline assignment: CDR1 MDHEN and CDR2 SYDVKM. The CDR3 sequence is 14 residues long. This CDR3 reads CASKGQGDTGELFF. CDR3 DNA sequence: TGTGCCAGCAAAGGACAGGGGGACACCGGGGAGCTGTTTTTT.

Written as DNA, the CDR3 is TGTGCCAGCCGACTCCAGACGAACAATGAGCAGTTCTTC. Translated: CASRLQTNNEQFF. The genes are TRBV18 and TRBJ2-1; D is unclear. Germline assignment: CDR1 KGHSH and CDR2 LQKENI. The V and J ends lost 8 bases and 5 bases respectively, with 13 bases between them. The length of the CDR3 is 13 residues.

The rearrangement links TRBV28 to TRBJ2-1; D ambiguous. The length of the CDR3 is 13 residues. Trimming pared 3 bases from V and 2 bases from J, leaving 5 bases between. Germline V gene sequence: CDR1 MDHEN, CDR2 SYDVKM. The CDR3 sequence: CASSFPPYNEQFF. The CDR3 nucleotides read TGTGCCAGCAGTTTCCCCCCCTACAATGAGCAGTTCTTC. The full variable domain, its missing parts supplied by reference TRBV28 and TRBJ2-1, is DVKVTQSSRYLVKRTGEKVFLECVQDMDHENMFWYRQDPGLGLRLIYFSYDVKMKEKGDIPEGYSVSREKKERFSLILESASTNQTSMYLCASSFPPYNEQFFGPGTRLTVL.